A selection of T cell receptor beta chains follows, all from one sample in a study of response to subunit inactivated influenza vaccine. TCRdb redid the calling of the RT-PCR reads with MiXCR, one entry per CDR3 protein. The sample holds hundreds of thousands of distinct CDR3 sequences, about 18% seen once. The specimen was PBMCs from blood, collected roughly 5 days after vaccination. The receptors here all came from a man between 50 and 59 years old who received an inactivated influenza vaccine. Each CDR3 is given with its conserved first and last residue. Fields, in order: V gene, J gene, clone size, D gene, CDR3 DNA, CDR3 protein. The D gene is left open where the match is weak. Clone size is given for some rows only: seen once, a few or many times, or a class if the clone is expanded.

TRBV5-1,TRBJ2-1,few,-,TGCGCCAGCAGCCTACAGGGGGGGTCCTACAATGAGCAGTTCTTC,CASSLQGGSYNEQFF
TRBV29-1,TRBJ1-1,-,TRBD1,TGCAGCGCTTGGGACAGGGGTGCCACTGAAGCTTTCTTT,CSAWDRGATEAFF
TRBV5-1,TRBJ2-1,-,TRBD1,TGCGCCAGCAGCTTCACAGGGGGCCTTGAGCAGTTCTTC,CASSFTGGLEQFF
TRBV7-8,TRBJ2-5,-,TRBD1,TGTGCCAGCAGCACCGTGACAGGGGGTAAAGAGACCCAGTACTTC,CASSTVTGGKETQYF
TRBV7-9,TRBJ2-2,-,-,TGTGCCAGCAGCTGGGCAGGGGTCCATCCCGGGGAGCTGTTTTTT,CASSWAGVHPGELFF
TRBV5-4,TRBJ2-1,few,-,TGTGCCAGCAGCTTGGTGGGGGGGCCCTTTGAGCAGTTCTTC,CASSLVGGPFEQFF
TRBV30,TRBJ2-1,few,-,TGTGCCTGGAACGAGGGGGGGGGCCAGTTCTTC,CAWNEGGGQFF
TRBV12-3/TRBV12-4,TRBJ2-3,-,TRBD2,TGTGCCAGCAGGCCAGCCTCGGGGGGGCGTGCAGATACGCAGTATTTT,CASRPASGGRADTQYF
TRBV7-2,TRBJ1-2,-,-,TGTGCCAGCAGCTTAGTTGCTGAAAACTATGGCTACACCTTC,CASSLVAENYGYTF
TRBV7-2,TRBJ2-7,few,-,TGTGCCAGCAGCTTAGGGATAGGAATGTGGTCGGAGCAGTACTTC,CASSLGIGMWSEQYF
TRBV4-3,TRBJ2-2,-,TRBD2,TGCGCCAGCAGCCAAGGGACTAGCGGGGTCACCGGGGAGCTGTTTTTT,CASSQGTSGVTGELFF
TRBV6-5,TRBJ1-1,-,-,TGTGCCAGCAGTTACTATCCACAGGGACCTGAAGCTTTCTTT,CASSYYPQGPEAFF
TRBV7-2,TRBJ1-5,-,-,TGTGCCAGCAGCTTTAGAGGGGGGGTCAATCAGCCCCAGCATTTT,CASSFRGGVNQPQHF
TRBV7-9,TRBJ1-1,few,-,TGTGCCAGCAGTCCCGACGCGAACACTGAAGCTTTCTTT,CASSPDANTEAFF
TRBV28,TRBJ2-7,many,-,TGTGCCAGCAGTTTACATCCTTCCTACGAGCAGTACTTC,CASSLHPSYEQYF
TRBV20-1,TRBJ2-7,-,-,TGCAGTGCTATGGGCCCCGGGGGCGAAAGCTCCTACGAGCAGTACTTC,CSAMGPGGESSYEQYF
TRBV6-2/TRBV6-3,TRBJ2-6,-,-,TGTGCCAGCAGTCGCCTAGCGTCTGGGGCCAACGTCCTGACTTTC,CASSRLASGANVLTF
TRBV7-2,TRBJ2-7,-,-,TGTGCCAGCAGCTACAATGCGCAATCTTACGAGCAGTACTTC,CASSYNAQSYEQYF
TRBV7-6,TRBJ1-6,few,TRBD1,TGTGCCAGCAGCTTAGAGTCAGGGGGCAATTCACCCCTCCACTTT,CASSLESGGNSPLHF
TRBV29-1,TRBJ2-1,few,-,TGCAGCGTTGTTGTCGTTCATGAGCAGTTCTTC,CSVVVVHEQFF
TRBV7-9,TRBJ1-3,many,-,TGTGCCAGCAGCCCGTGGATGGTGGAGACCGGAAACACCATATATTTT,CASSPWMVETGNTIYF
TRBV7-9,TRBJ2-3,-,TRBD2,TGTGCCAGCAGCCCCAGGACTAGCGGACCTAGCACAGATACGCAGTATTTT,CASSPRTSGPSTDTQYF
TRBV12-3/TRBV12-4,TRBJ2-3,many,TRBD2,TGTGCCAGCAGCCTAGCGGGGGGAAACACAGATACGCAGTATTTT,CASSLAGGNTDTQYF
TRBV27,TRBJ1-2,many,TRBD1,TGTGCCAGCGGTACAGGGGTGGGCTATGGCTACACCTTC,CASGTGVGYGYTF
TRBV4-3,TRBJ2-7,many,-,TGTGCCAGCAGCCAAGATACTTCCTACGAGCAGTACTTC,CASSQDTSYEQYF
TRBV25-1,TRBJ2-1,-,TRBD2,TGTGCCAGCAATAAAGCGGGAGGCTCCTACAATGAGCAGTTCTTC,CASNKAGGSYNEQFF
TRBV12-3/TRBV12-4,TRBJ2-3,many,TRBD2,TGTGCCAGCAGTGGGGGGGGAGATACGCAGTATTTT,CASSGGGDTQYF
TRBV15,TRBJ2-2,-,-,TGTGCCACCAGCACCCGTTCAGGGGAGCTGTTTTTT,CATSTRSGELFF
TRBV24-1,TRBJ2-3,-,TRBD2,TGTGCCACCAGTGACAGGAGCGGGGATGATACGCAGTATTTT,CATSDRSGDDTQYF